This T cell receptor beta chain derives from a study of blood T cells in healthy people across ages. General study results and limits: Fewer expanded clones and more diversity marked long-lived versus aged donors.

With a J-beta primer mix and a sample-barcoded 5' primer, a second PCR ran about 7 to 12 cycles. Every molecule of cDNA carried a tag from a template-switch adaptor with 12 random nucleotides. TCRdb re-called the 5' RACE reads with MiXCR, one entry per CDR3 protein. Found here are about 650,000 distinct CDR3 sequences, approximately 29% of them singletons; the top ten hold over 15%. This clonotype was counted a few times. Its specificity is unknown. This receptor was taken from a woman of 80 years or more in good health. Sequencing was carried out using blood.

The CDR3 loop reads CASSWGDGGGTEAFF. The CDR3 DNA reads as TGCGCCAGCAGCTGGGGGGACGGGGGAGGTACTGAAGCTTTCTTT. The chain couples TRBV5-1 to TRBJ1-1; maybe TRBD1 (5 bases). This CDR3 is 15 amino acids long. Trimming removed 3 bases at V and 5 bases at J, with 17 bases between. Germline CDR1 and CDR2: SGHRS and YFSETQ.